The rows below give T cell receptor beta chains drawn from one sample of a study of T cell repertoires in cytomegalovirus infection. TCRdb fed the reads into MiXCR, producing one record per CDR3 protein. The sample lists hundreds of thousands of distinct CDR3 sequences, more than 8% occurring once. The specimen was PBMCs. The receptors stem from a human donor in good health (CMV status not recorded). Some clones in this sample may be carry-over from other donors' samples. Both conserved end residues are part of each CDR3. D genes are given only for firm matches. Clone size is given for some rows only: seen once, a few or many times, or a class if the clone is expanded.

>.|TRBJ2-2|TRBV6-4|many
CASRPGEEWTGELFF
TGTGCCAGCAGACCGGGGGAGGAATGGACCGGGGAGCTGTTTTTT
>.|TRBJ1-4|TRBV15|.
CATSRPLLRNEKLFF
TGTGCCACCAGCAGACCGCTCCTCCGGAATGAAAAACTGTTTTTT
>TRBD1|TRBJ2-1|TRBV6-1|many
CASSGRDRGNDEQFF
TGTGCCAGCAGTGGTCGGGACAGGGGAAACGATGAGCAGTTCTTC
>.|TRBJ2-7|TRBV7-9|.
CASSKIRDSPYEQYF
TGTGCCAGCAGCAAAATCCGAGACAGCCCCTACGAGCAGTACTTC
>.|TRBJ2-1|TRBV7-6|.
CASSPSAFSYNEQFF
TGTGCCAGCAGCCCGAGCGCTTTCTCCTACAATGAGCAGTTCTTC
>.|TRBJ2-1|TRBV30|.
CAWSVGNYNEQFF
TGTGCCTGGAGTGTTGGCAACTACAATGAGCAGTTCTTC
>.|TRBJ2-5|TRBV20-1|.
CSAREGVRETQYF
TGCAGTGCTAGAGAGGGGGTACGGGAGACCCAGTACTTC
>.|TRBJ2-6|TRBV4-3|many
CASSRGGTGSSGANVLTF
TGCGCCAGCAGCCGGGGGGGGACAGGAAGCTCTGGGGCCAACGTCCTGACTTTC
>.|TRBJ2-7|TRBV28|many
CASSLGRSNEQYF
TGTGCCAGCAGTTTGGGGCGATCGAACGAGCAGTACTTC
>.|TRBJ1-5|TRBV2|many
CASSVEEARPGQPQHF
TGTGCCAGCAGTGTGGAGGAAGCCCGACCGGGTCAGCCCCAGCATTTT
>.|TRBJ1-2|TRBV7-9|.
CASSPGMNYGYTF
TGTGCCAGCAGCCCTGGGATGAACTATGGCTACACCTTC
>.|TRBJ2-2|TRBV11-2|.
CASSPRGQGDTGELFF
TGTGCCAGCAGCCCTCGCGGGCAGGGAGACACCGGGGAGCTGTTTTTT
>.|TRBJ1-1|TRBV18|.
CASSPTGTKNTEAFF
TGTGCCAGCTCACCAACGGGGACGAAGAACACTGAAGCTTTCTTT
>.|TRBJ1-2|TRBV12-3/TRBV12-4|.
CASSAGTWGGYTF
TGTGCCAGCAGTGCCGGGACTTGGGGTGGCTACACCTTC
>.|TRBJ1-2|TRBV7-2|.
CASSPAGAAKNYGYTF
TGTGCCAGCAGCCCGGCAGGGGCCGCCAAAAACTATGGCTACACCTTC
>TRBD1|TRBJ2-1|TRBV7-9|few
CASSFTGGVRSYNEQFF
TGTGCCAGCAGCTTTACAGGGGGAGTTAGGTCCTACAATGAGCAGTTCTTC
>.|TRBJ1-3|TRBV7-9|many
CASSLYRGTGNTIYF
TGTGCCAGCAGCTTATATCGGGGAACTGGAAACACCATATATTTT
>.|TRBJ1-6|TRBV7-2|many
CASSYRDNNSPLHF
TGTGCCAGCAGCTACCGGGACAATAATTCACCCCTCCACTTT
>TRBD1|TRBJ2-5|TRBV7-9|.
CASSLRDRIRETQYF
TGTGCCAGCAGCCTCCGGGACAGGATACGGGAGACCCAGTACTTC
>TRBD1|TRBJ2-7|TRBV19|.
CASSVYRDSLYEQYF
TGTGCCAGTAGTGTATACCGGGACAGCCTCTACGAGCAGTACTTC
>.|TRBJ2-1|TRBV7-2|medium-sized
CASSLGEGAAYNEQFF
TGTGCCAGCAGTTTAGGGGAAGGGGCCGCCTACAATGAGCAGTTCTTC
>TRBD1|TRBJ2-1|TRBV11-3|many
CASSLDRQGENNEQFF
TGTGCCAGCAGCTTAGATCGACAGGGGGAAAACAATGAGCAGTTCTTC
>TRBD1|TRBJ2-2|TRBV19|many
CASRPPGQGRKTGELFF
TGTGCCAGTAGACCCCCCGGACAGGGACGGAAGACCGGGGAGCTGTTTTTT
>TRBD1|TRBJ1-1|TRBV2|.
CASSDRAGNTEAFF
TGTGCCAGCAGCGACAGGGCCGGGAACACTGAAGCTTTCTTT
>.|TRBJ1-2|TRBV29-1|.
CSVNSGDGGYTF
TGCAGCGTAAACTCGGGGGATGGCGGCTACACCTTC
>.|TRBJ2-1|TRBV7-2|many
CASSFGANYNEQFF
TGTGCCAGCAGCTTCGGCGCGAATTACAATGAGCAGTTCTTC
>TRBD2|TRBJ2-5|TRBV7-2|many
CASSPSVAGWRETQYF
TGTGCCAGCAGCCCCTCGGTAGCGGGGTGGCGGGAGACCCAGTACTTC
>TRBD1|TRBJ2-1|TRBV4-3|few
CASSQDGTGDQGEQFF
TGCGCCAGCAGCCAAGACGGGACAGGAGACCAGGGTGAGCAGTTCTTC
>.|TRBJ2-5|TRBV7-3|few
CASGRGSQETQYF
TGTGCCAGCGGGCGGGGTAGCCAAGAGACCCAGTACTTC
>TRBD1|TRBJ2-7|TRBV20-1|many
CSAPLIRTPGGGSEQYF
TGCAGTGCCCCACTTATTCGGACACCAGGGGGTGGGTCCGAGCAGTACTTC
>TRBD2|TRBJ2-3|TRBV12-3/TRBV12-4|few
CASRTRLAGVTDTQYF
TGTGCCAGCAGGACGAGGCTAGCGGGAGTCACAGATACGCAGTATTTT
>.|TRBJ2-1|TRBV28|many
CASSGTLGNEQFF
TGTGCCAGCAGTGGGACCCTCGGTAATGAGCAGTTCTTC
>TRBD1|TRBJ2-3|TRBV6-2/TRBV6-3|.
CASSYFPGQDTQYF
TGTGCCAGCAGTTACTTCCCGGGACAGGATACGCAGTATTTT
>TRBD2|TRBJ2-5|TRBV6-2/TRBV6-3|few
CASSYPLAGGQETQYF
TGTGCCAGCAGTTACCCACTAGCGGGGGGCCAAGAGACCCAGTACTTC
>TRBD1|TRBJ2-7|TRBV4-1|many
CASSRKVEQGVTYEQYF
TGCGCCAGCAGCCGAAAAGTAGAACAGGGGGTTACCTACGAGCAGTACTTC
>.|TRBJ2-2|TRBV27|.
CASRYLRTGELFF
TGTGCCAGCCGATACCTGCGCACCGGGGAGCTGTTTTTT
>TRBD2|TRBJ2-1|TRBV28|few
CASSSSSGRVGYNEQFF
TGTGCCAGCAGTTCCTCTAGCGGGAGAGTTGGGTACAATGAGCAGTTCTTC
>TRBD2|TRBJ2-3|TRBV5-5|.
CASSFSWPRLAGPPQVYDTQYF
TGTGCCAGCAGCTTTTCCTGGCCGCGACTAGCGGGCCCGCCTCAGGTGTACGATACGCAGTATTTT
>TRBD2|TRBJ2-1|TRBV6-2/TRBV6-3|.
CASSFPTTWTSGPYNEQFF
TGTGCCAGCAGTTTCCCTACTACCTGGACTAGCGGGCCCTACAATGAGCAGTTCTTC
>TRBD2|TRBJ2-7|TRBV7-2|many
CASSFGGRAYEQYF
TGTGCCAGCAGCTTCGGAGGGAGGGCCTACGAGCAGTACTTC
>.|TRBJ1-4|TRBV7-2|many
CASSFQVEANEKLFF
TGTGCCAGCAGCTTCCAGGTTGAGGCTAATGAAAAACTGTTTTTT
>.|TRBJ1-2|TRBV12-3/TRBV12-4|.
CASTPGMVGGGYTF
TGTGCCAGCACACCCGGGATGGTCGGGGGTGGCTACACCTTC
>.|TRBJ2-7|TRBV25-1|few
CASSAPGAIYEQYF
TGTGCCAGCAGTGCCCCAGGGGCTATCTACGAGCAGTACTTC
>.|TRBJ1-5|TRBV19|.
CASKLGQTGQPQHF
TGTGCCAGTAAGCTGGGGCAGACGGGTCAGCCCCAGCATTTT
>.|TRBJ2-1|TRBV7-9|many
CASSLAVNEQFF
TGTGCCAGCAGCTTAGCGGTGAATGAGCAGTTCTTC
>TRBD2|TRBJ2-3|TRBV7-8|few
CASVEGRGADTQYF
TGTGCCAGCGTCGAGGGGAGGGGCGCAGATACGCAGTATTTT
>TRBD2|TRBJ2-7|TRBV11-2|few
CASSSGLAHEQYF
TGTGCCAGCAGCTCTGGACTAGCGCACGAGCAGTACTTC
>.|TRBJ2-7|TRBV27|many
CASSLSGIYYEQYF
TGTGCCAGCAGTTTATCCGGCATCTACTACGAGCAGTACTTC